Following are 32 T cell receptor beta chains from one sample sequenced in a study of blood T cells in healthy people across ages (dated by TCRdb to the mid-2010s). The library was produced with 5' RACE. The instrument was an Illumina HiSeq 2500. A second PCR of roughly 7 to 11 cycles was performed with a sample-barcoded 5' primer and a J-beta primer mix. TCRdb trimmed the raw reads at Q25, called clones with MiXCR and kept productive beta chains. Every distinct CDR3 protein forms one entry, paired with its most common genes and DNA. The table for this sample lists roughly 1,800,000 distinct CDR3 sequences; 49% of them were counted only once. 2.1% of the sample lies in the top ten. The sequenced material came from blood. All receptors derive from a woman in her thirties or forties in good health.

The table lists this clonotype with many counts. This sequence joins TRBV28 and TRBJ1-5; D gene uncertain. Trimming left V 1 base short and J 5 bases short, with 3 bases between. Per the germline V gene, CDR1 is MDHEN and CDR2 is SYDVKM. The CDR3 length is 12 residues. The CDR3 DNA reads as TGTGCCAGCAGTTTATATGATCAGCCCCAGCATTTT. This codes for CASSLYDQPQHF.

This chain links TRBV7-8 with TRBJ1-1, with 7 positions matching TRBD1. Germline V lookup: CDR1 SGHVS, CDR2 FQNEAQ. This CDR3 is 14 amino acids long. V dropped 5 bases and J dropped 4; count of bases not matched to a gene: 7. CDR3 protein: CASSQQGLGTEAFF. In DNA form, the CDR3 reads TGTGCCAGCAGCCAACAGGGGTTGGGCACTGAAGCTTTCTTT.

The chain combines TRBV20-1 with TRBJ2-1; possibly TRBD1 for D (7 bases). Looked up from germline, CDR1 is DFQATT and CDR2 is SNEGSKA (reference sequence). The CDR3 contains 15 residues. V was shortened by 0 bases and J by 4 bases, with 13 bases between the two germline ends. The CDR3 is CSARDGQEGYNEQFF. The CDR3 region has the DNA TGCAGTGCTAGAGACGGACAGGAGGGGTACAATGAGCAGTTCTTC.

Concerning this clonotype: The junction and the germline gene differ at one end; a read error may be behind it. This chain links TRBV7-2 with TRBJ2-7, with D uncertain. The CDR3 has 15 residues. Germline assignment: CDR1 SGHTA and CDR2 FQGNSA. In DNA, the CDR3 is TGTGTCAGCAGCTTCACTATCCAGGTCTCGATGGCCCAGTACTTC. It yields the protein CVSSFTIQVSMAQYF.

A few counts support this clonotype. The chain combines TRBV28 with TRBJ1-6; possibly TRBD1 for D (6 bases). The CDR3 length is 15 residues. Trimming took 5 bases from V and 8 from J, leaving 16 bases between them. CDR1 is MDHEN and CDR2 is SYDVKM in the germline V gene. This chain's CDR3 is CASSRYSGDHSPLHF. In DNA, the CDR3 is TGTGCCAGCAGTCGCTACTCAGGGGATCATTCACCCCTCCACTTT.

This clonotype occurred a few times. The rearrangement links TRBV4-3 to TRBJ2-4; D is undetermined. Trimming cost V 0 bases and J 0 bases, with 12 bases left between them. Germline CDR1 LGHNA, CDR2 YSLEER. The CDR3 loop spans 17 amino acids. CDR3 residues: CASSQDVGTVAKNIQYF. The DNA of the CDR3 is TGCGCCAGCAGCCAAGATGTCGGCACAGTAGCCAAAAACATTCAGTACTTC.

The V call is TRBV6-1, the J call TRBJ2-7; D is unresolved. This CDR3 region has 16 residues. Trimming cost V 0 bases and J 6 bases, with 18 bases left between them. The germline V gene encodes CDR1 MNHNS and CDR2 SASEGT. The chain's CDR3 is CASSEADHLGNAEQYF. In nucleotides, the CDR3 is TGTGCCAGCAGTGAAGCTGACCACTTGGGGAACGCCGAGCAGTACTTC.

This chain links TRBV6-5 with TRBJ2-7, with TRBD1 matching 10 bases. Germline V gives CDR1 MNHEY, CDR2 SVGAGI. V lost 4 bases and J lost 6; bases outside the gene matches: 9. This CDR3 is built from 15 residues. The CDR3: CASSSGQGFFVEQYF. The CDR3 bases are TGTGCCAGCAGTTCGGGACAGGGGTTTTTCGTCGAGCAGTACTTC.

The J gene is TRBJ2-4, the V gene TRBV4-3, with unresolved D. The V end was cut by 1 base, the J end by 0 bases, with 10 bases between. CDR1 and CDR2 (germline): LGHNA, YSLEER. This CDR3 is 16 amino acids long. This CDR3 is CASSQGLTGAKNIQYF. DNA of the CDR3: TGCGCCAGCAGCCAAGGACTGACCGGAGCCAAAAACATTCAGTACTTC.

CDR3 in DNA: TGTGCCAGTAGTAATAGGGCTGCTAGCACAGATACGCAGTATTTT. Translating it yields CASSNRAASTDTQYF. This chain connects TRBV19 to TRBJ2-3, with D uncertain. Looked up from germline, CDR1 is LNHDA and CDR2 is SQIVND (reference sequence). V lost 4 bases to trimming and J lost 0 bases, with 11 bases between them. The CDR3 consists of 15 residues. Complete variable domain (other parts from reference TRBV19 and TRBJ2-3): DGGITQSPKYLFRKEGQNVTLSCEQNLNHDAMYWYRQDPGQGLRLIYYSQIVNDFQKGDIAEGYSVSREKKESFPLTVTSAQKNPTAFYLCASSNRAASTDTQYFGPGTRLTVL.

With regard to this clonotype: The junction shows a germline mismatch at one end, possibly a read error. The chain has TRBV10-2 and TRBJ2-1; 9 positions agree with TRBD1. The V gene's germline CDR1 is WSHSY and CDR2 SAAADI. This CDR3 contains 14 residues. CDR3 sequence reads: CAGSEAGTGNEQFF. The CDR3, as DNA: TGCGCCGGCAGTGAAGCCGGGACAGGGAATGAGCAGTTCTTC.

Points on this clonotype: A much larger clone is a single base away; this may be a read error. The chain carries TRBV6-1 and TRBJ1-2; no reliable D call. Germline V gives CDR1 MNHNS, CDR2 SASEGT. V was cut by 8 bases and J by 0 bases, with 16 bases left in between. The CDR3 sequence is 15 residues long. The CDR3: CASGCIWASNYGYTF. The DNA of the CDR3 is TGTGCCAGCGGGTGTATTTGGGCCTCTAACTATGGCTACACCTTC.

This clonotype has just a few counts. This sequence joins TRBV7-2 and TRBJ2-7, with no clear D. The CDR3 spans 13 residues. V gave up 5 bases and J gave up 6 bases, with 14 bases separating them. In germline, CDR1 is SGHTA, CDR2 FQGNSA. The CDR3 DNA follows: TGTGCCAGCAGCGGGCTCCGGTTTGTCGAGCAGTACTTC. Translating gives CASSGLRFVEQYF.

This clonotype has more than one count but fewer than ten. This chain uses TRBV6-2 or TRBV6-3 with TRBJ2-1; unclear D gene. The J call is in doubt because the DNA end fits TRBJ2-7 better. The CDR3 loop spans 10 amino acids. Germline V gives CDR1 MNHEY, CDR2 SVGEGT. CDR3 sequence: CASSNNEQYF. The CDR3 nucleotides read TGTGCCAGCAGTAACAATGAGCAGTACTTC.

The chain is built from TRBV28 and TRBJ1-5; no firm D call. Germline CDR1 MDHEN, CDR2 SYDVKM. The length of the CDR3 is 12 residues. Trimming took off 6 bases at V and 6 bases at J, with 9 bases between the two ends. In nucleotides, the CDR3 is TGTGCCAGCAGGGCGCACGGTCAGCCCCAGCATTTT. Its translation: CASRAHGQPQHF.

The chain has TRBV28 and TRBJ1-2, with TRBD1 matching over 7 bases. The CDR3 has 14 residues. V shed 2 bases and J 8 bases; nucleotides not matched to a gene: 8. In germline, CDR1 is MDHEN, CDR2 SYDVKM. In nucleotides, the CDR3 is TGTGCCAGCAGTTTACCCGACAGGGTGGGGGGCTACACCTTC. Translating gives CASSLPDRVGGYTF.

V gene TRBV29-1 combines with J gene TRBJ2-3; TRBD1 aligns across 10 bases. The ends lost 6 bases at V and 5 bases at J; junction bases unmatched: 8. There are 14 residues in the CDR3. Germline CDR1 is SQVTM and CDR2 is ANQGSEA. CDR3 sequence (DNA): TGCAGCGTGGAGACAGGGGGCGTCGTAGATACGCAGTATTTT. Residues: CSVETGGVVDTQYF.

The V and J genes are TRBV28 and TRBJ2-5; 8 bases are a match to TRBD1. Gene TRBJ2-7 matches the end of the DNA better, so the J call may be wrong. The CDR3 extends over 15 amino acids. Germline lookup yields CDR1 MDHEN and CDR2 SYDVKM. The CDR3 loop is CASSFLGTGRNEQYF. The CDR3 DNA follows: TGTGCCAGCAGTTTCCTTGGGACAGGTCGGAACGAGCAGTACTTC.

The chain couples TRBV7-2 to TRBJ1-5, with D perhaps TRBD1 (5 bases). V was pared by 0 bases and J by 4 bases, with 10 bases between. Germline-derived CDR1 and CDR2 are SGHTA and FQGNSA. The length of the CDR3 is 15 residues. Here the CDR3 reads CASSLALRGNQPQHF. In nucleotides, the CDR3 is TGTGCCAGCAGCTTAGCTCTTAGGGGTAATCAGCCCCAGCATTTT.

This chain links TRBV2 with TRBJ2-7, with D perhaps assigned TRBD1 or TRBD2 (6 bases each). V lost 0 bases and J 7 bases, leaving 13 bases between the germline ends. Germline lookup yields CDR1 SNHLY and CDR2 FYNNEI. The CDR3 length is 14 residues. CDR3 coding DNA: TGTGCCAGCAGTGAAGCAAGGGGGGTAGGTGAGCAGTACTTC. This sequence encodes CASSEARGVGEQYF.

The chain uses TRBV28 and TRBJ2-7; 8 nucleotides match TRBD2. Germline lookup yields CDR1 MDHEN and CDR2 SYDVKM. This CDR3 contains 17 residues. The J segment lost 0 bases and the V segment lost 7 bases, leaving 14 bases of the junction unmatched. The CDR3 loop is CASNSRRGANSSYEQYF. CDR3 DNA: TGTGCCAGCAATTCTCGGCGGGGGGCTAACAGCTCCTACGAGCAGTACTTC.

This clonotype was seen many times. The rearrangement uses TRBV3-1 and TRBJ1-1, with D hard to call. The CDR3 length is 12 residues. Deletions cut 4 bases from V and 4 bases from J, with 7 bases between. Looked up from germline, CDR1 is LGHDT and CDR2 is YNNKEL (reference sequence). The CDR3 is CASSRGSTEAFF. DNA for the CDR3: TGTGCCAGCAGCCGTGGGTCCACTGAAGCTTTCTTT.

The chain uses TRBV6-5 and TRBJ2-2; 8 positions match TRBD1. The CDR3 has 15 amino acids. V was clipped by 7 bases and J by 5 bases; unmatched bases: 9. The V gene's germline CDR1 is MNHEY and CDR2 SVGAGI. The CDR3 sequence: CASIDLGQGTGELFF. The CDR3 bases are TGTGCCAGCATTGACCTTGGACAGGGAACCGGGGAGCTGTTTTTT.

This clonotype was observed a handful of times. Written as DNA, the CDR3 is TGTGCCAGCAGCTCGAGTAACGGGGTTCCTAATTCACCCCTCCACTTT. Translating gives CASSSSNGVPNSPLHF. The chain is built from TRBV7-9 and TRBJ1-6, with D uncertain. There are 16 residues in the CDR3. Trimming shortened V by 4 bases and J by 6 bases, and 16 bases separated the two germline ends. CDR1 and CDR2 from the germline V gene are SEHNR and FQNEAQ (reference sequence).

This sequence joins TRBV20-1 and TRBJ1-6, with TRBD1 identical over 12 bases. V trimming: 0 bases; J trimming: 8 bases; junction bases outside the gene matches: 17. This CDR3 spans 20 amino acids. Germline CDR1 reads DFQATT; CDR2 reads SNEGSKA (reference sequence). The CDR3 loop is CSAREIGGTGGLLNDSPLHF. The CDR3 coding sequence is TGCAGTGCTAGAGAAATCGGGGGGACAGGGGGCCTCCTTAATGATTCACCCCTCCACTTT.

The J gene is TRBJ1-6, the V gene TRBV25-1; 10 bases map to TRBD1. V lost 6 bases and J lost 7; bases outside the gene matches: 3. CDR1 is MGHDK, CDR2 SYGVNS, per germline. The CDR3 totals 14 residues. This chain's CDR3 is CASRADRGNSPLHF. In DNA form, the CDR3 reads TGTGCCAGCAGAGCGGACAGGGGGAATTCACCCCTCCACTTT.

V gene TRBV12-3 or TRBV12-4 combines with J gene TRBJ1-1; 9 bases align to TRBD1. V shed 6 bases, J shed 4 bases, and the junction held 6 bases outside the gene matches. CDR3 length: 14 residues. The CDR3 DNA is TGTGCCAGCAGGATCGTGACAGGGGGCACTGAAGCTTTCTTT. This sequence encodes CASRIVTGGTEAFF.

A note on this clonotype: A junction boundary mismatches the germline segment, possibly from a read error. The genes are TRBV7-6 and TRBJ2-7; 8 positions agree with TRBD2. The CDR3 is made up of 15 amino acids. The V gene's germline CDR1 is SGHVS and CDR2 FNYEAQ. CDR3 nucleotide sequence: TGTGCCAGCAACTTAGAGTCGGGGGGGCACGACGAGCAGTACTTC. Translating it yields CASNLESGGHDEQYF.

This clonotype was seen only a few times. This rearrangement joins TRBV12-3 or TRBV12-4 to TRBJ2-1; tentatively, D is TRBD2 (6 bases). Trimming shortened V by 2 bases and J by 7 bases, and 9 bases separated the two germline ends. This CDR3 spans 13 amino acids. Here the CDR3 DNA reads TGTGCCAGCAGTTTAACTAGCCAAAATGAGCAGTTCTTC. It is translated as CASSLTSQNEQFF.

This rearrangement joins TRBV12-3 or TRBV12-4 to TRBJ1-4; the D is unclear. Between the trimmed V and J ends, which lost 5 bases and 6 bases, there was a span of 1 base. The CDR3 is 10 residues long. CDR3 DNA: TGTGCCAGCAGTCATGAAAAACTGTTTTTT. This translates into CASSHEKLFF.

The rearrangement links TRBV28 to TRBJ2-7; TRBD1 agrees at 9 bases. CDR1 is MDHEN, CDR2 SYDVKM, per germline. The junction had 10 bases not matched to a gene; V was cut back by 6 bases and J by 4 bases. The length of the CDR3 is 15 residues. CDR3: CASRGHGTGIYEQYF. The CDR3 bases are TGTGCCAGCAGGGGGCACGGGACAGGGATATACGAGCAGTACTTC.

The chain is built from TRBV28 and TRBJ1-1; D perhaps matches TRBD1 (6 bases). With 7 bases removed from V and 4 bases from J, the gap between germline ends came to 16 bases. Germline-derived CDR1 and CDR2 are MDHEN and SYDVKM. This CDR3 is 14 amino acids long. The chain's CDR3 is CASKIGGGGTEAFF. The DNA for the CDR3 is TGTGCCAGCAAGATAGGGGGTGGCGGCACTGAAGCTTTCTTT.